Listed below are T cell receptor beta chains from one sample, sequenced in a study of blood T cell repertoires in COVID-19. Sequencing was performed with immunoSEQ multiplex PCR; in TCRdb, only in-frame clones are kept and a portion is missing. The sample records approximately 200,000 clones, more than 75% being singletons. Source material: peripheral blood. These receptor sequences come from a man aged 45-60 years who had recovered from COVID-19. CDR3s include the opening cysteine and the closing phenylalanine or tryptophan. The order of the fields is J gene, V gene, CDR3 protein.

>TRBJ1-2|TRBV30
CASDSLTNYGYTF
>TRBJ2-5|TRBV5-1
CASSLGLAGGETQYF
>TRBJ2-2|TRBV27
CASSLSPGLANTGELFF
>TRBJ1-1|TRBV29-1
CSVVVTGRNTEAFF
>TRBJ2-7|TRBV12-3/TRBV12-4
CASSHSNSYEQYF
>TRBJ2-3|TRBV7-9
CASSSPLAGVLPDTQYF
>TRBJ1-2|TRBV25-1
CASSGGLNYGYTF
>TRBJ2-2|TRBV9
CASSVEGRTNTGELFF
>TRBJ2-2|TRBV6-5
CASRRLNTGELFF
>TRBJ1-2|TRBV29-1
CSVEGSPYGYTF
>TRBJ2-7|TRBV7-9
CASSLKDGGSYEQYF
>TRBJ2-7|TRBV3-1/TRBV3-2
CASRRTLGAYEQYF
>TRBJ2-3|TRBV24-1
CATSDSGTGVSTDTQYF
>TRBJ2-3|TRBV9
CASSVLAGSTDTQYF
>TRBJ2-1|TRBV5-8
CASSRRTGINEQFF
>TRBJ2-7|TRBV6-5
CASSRTRPYEQYF
>TRBJ1-3|TRBV28
CASTQGYGNTIYF
>TRBJ2-7|TRBV4-1
CASTPWGSGSANEQYF
>TRBJ2-3|TRBV6-1
CASSVDRGHRSETQYF
>TRBJ1-6|TRBV10-2
CASTTDSYNSPLHF
>TRBJ2-7|TRBV6-5
CASSSGVEQYF
>TRBJ2-1|TRBV11-2
CASVRDYRNEQFF
>TRBJ2-2|TRBV11-2
CASSSAGLAPGELFF
>TRBJ1-2|TRBV7-9
CASSSGRYGYTF
>TRBJ2-3|TRBV29-1
CSVDTGPTQYF
>TRBJ1-2|TRBV5-5
CASSFHPSANYGYTF
>TRBJ1-1|TRBV11-2
CASSGSLNTEAFF
>TRBJ2-5|TRBV15
CATRGGGAMETQYF
>TRBJ1-4|TRBV25-1
CASSEFLAGSEKLFF
>TRBJ2-7|TRBV5-1
CASSLGQGPYEQYF
>TRBJ1-1|TRBV5-1
CASSQTGNTEAFF
>TRBJ1-3|TRBV7-9
CASSSTGNTIYF
>TRBJ1-4|TRBV5-1
CASSFEGIKNEKLFF
>TRBJ2-1|TRBV11-2
CASSLKPGLAGEGEQFF
>TRBJ2-1|TRBV29-1
CSVEVKGRYNEQFF
>TRBJ1-3|TRBV5-5
CASSSDTGSGNTIYF
>TRBJ2-4|TRBV29-1
CSVEGGERDLAKNIQYF
>TRBJ2-5|TRBV19
CASSLGGTGQETQYF
>TRBJ1-4|TRBV5-1
CASSSGTGSKLFF